This TCR beta chain was obtained from a study of Ad26.COV2.S vaccination and SARS-CoV-2 variants. The treatment is: about 20 received Ad26.COV2.S at low or high dose, single or two shots; a few received placebo; per-sample allocation not given. Material that was analyzed had been drawn on day 63 after the first vaccine or placebo injection. Using immunoSEQ multiplex PCR, the repertoire was profiled, and TCRdb retains in-frame clones only, with some absent. The sample contains about 420,000 clones, roughly 88% of which appear only once. Germline-derived CDR1 and CDR2 are MNHNS and SASEGT. The CDR3 covers 15 residues. V was clipped by 1 base and J by 2 bases; unmatched bases: 2.

This chain joins TRBV6-1 and TRBJ2-3, with 8 bases matching TRBD1. The sequence came from a person aged 18 to 59 who received the Ad26.COV2.S COVID-19 vaccine or a placebo. The sequencing used peripheral blood, collected in a trial of Ad26.COV2.S vaccine versus placebo. In nucleotides, the CDR3 is TGTGCCAGCAGTGAAGGGACAGGGATCACAGATACGCAGTATTTT. Its protein product is CASSEGTGITDTQYF.